This TCR beta chain was identified during a study of regulatory T cells in long-lasting Graves disease. Study-wide findings and caveats: The study found persistent patients shared more public clonotypes (over 2,500) than new patients (just over 950). Newly diagnosed patients had higher TCR diversity than persistent Graves' patients did.

With regard to this clonotype: Its antigen remains unknown.

Time point denoted: newly diagnosed GD, antithyroid drugs for less than 3 months. After RNA was extracted from PBMCs, the TCR library was made from it. Arm-PCR of CDR3 regions with iRepertoire HTBI primers generated TCR beta libraries. TCRdb called the multiplex PCR reads again in MiXCR, with one record for every CDR3 protein. This sample carries about 540,000 distinct CDR3 sequences, about 14% of them seen once, and the ten largest clones take under 10%. The data also belong to a second study, concerning T cells in Graves' hyperthyroidism and ophthalmopathy. That work states: When ophthalmopathy did not progress within 18 months, Graves' hyperthyroidism was considered stable. Most clonotypes expanded in the thyroid (above 0.001) were also present in blood.

The specimen comprised peripheral blood mononuclear cells (PBMCs), sampled at new diagnosis, from a patient treated with antithyroid drugs. This TCR was recovered from a man under 40 with Graves disease.

The DNA of the CDR3 is TGTGCCAGTAGCTCGGGTGCAGGAGGGGAGACCCAGTACTTC. Translated: CASSSGAGGETQYF. The chain is built from TRBV19 and TRBJ2-5; TRBD2 might be the D (6 bases). Trimming stripped 6 bases from V and 5 bases from J, with 16 bases between. CDR1 is LNHDA and CDR2 is SQIVND in the germline V gene (reference sequence). The CDR3 totals 14 residues.